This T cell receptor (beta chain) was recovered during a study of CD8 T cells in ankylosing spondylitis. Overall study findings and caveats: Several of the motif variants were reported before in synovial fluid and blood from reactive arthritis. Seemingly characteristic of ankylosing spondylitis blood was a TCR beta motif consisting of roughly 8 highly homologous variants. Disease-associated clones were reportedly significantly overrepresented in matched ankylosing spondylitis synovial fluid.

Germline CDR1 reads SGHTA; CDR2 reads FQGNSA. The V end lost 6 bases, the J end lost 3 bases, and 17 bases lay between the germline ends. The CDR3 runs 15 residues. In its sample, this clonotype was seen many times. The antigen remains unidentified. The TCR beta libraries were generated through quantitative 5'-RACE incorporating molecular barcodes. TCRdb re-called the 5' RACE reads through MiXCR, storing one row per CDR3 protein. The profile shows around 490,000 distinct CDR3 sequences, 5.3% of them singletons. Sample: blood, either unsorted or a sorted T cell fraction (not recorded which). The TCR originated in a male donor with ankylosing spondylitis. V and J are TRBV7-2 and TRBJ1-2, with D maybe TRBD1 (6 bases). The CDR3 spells CASRPSDRPHYGYTF. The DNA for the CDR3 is TGTGCCAGCAGACCCTCTGACAGGCCTCACTATGGCTACACCTTC.